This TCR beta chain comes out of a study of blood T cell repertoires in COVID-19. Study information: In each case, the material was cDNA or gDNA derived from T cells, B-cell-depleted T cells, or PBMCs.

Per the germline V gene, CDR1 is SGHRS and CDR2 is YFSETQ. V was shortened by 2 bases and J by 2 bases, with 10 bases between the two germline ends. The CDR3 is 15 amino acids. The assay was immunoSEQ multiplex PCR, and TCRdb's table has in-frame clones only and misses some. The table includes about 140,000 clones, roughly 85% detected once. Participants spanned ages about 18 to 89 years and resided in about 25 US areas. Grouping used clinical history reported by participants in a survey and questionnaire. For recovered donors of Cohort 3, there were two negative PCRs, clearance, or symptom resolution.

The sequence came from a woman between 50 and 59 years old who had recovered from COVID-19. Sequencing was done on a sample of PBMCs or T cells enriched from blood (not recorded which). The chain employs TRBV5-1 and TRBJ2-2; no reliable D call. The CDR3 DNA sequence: TGCGCCAGCAGCTTTCGAGATTCAAACACCGGGGAGCTGTTTTTT. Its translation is CASSFRDSNTGELFF.